The sequence of this T cell receptor beta chain was determined in a study of Graves' ophthalmopathy and Graves' hyperthyroidism. Investigators amplified TCR beta CDR3 regions from RNA transcripts. HTBI primers served in a first-round RT-PCR, which a second-round multiplex PCR followed. Each CDR3 protein gets one entry after TCRdb re-called the multiplex PCR reads with MiXCR. This table holds about 180,000 distinct CDR3 sequences, 30% to 45% found once. Ten or more counts support this clonotype. Its target is unknown. Ophthalmopathy donors were characterized by moderate-to-severe activity, CAS of at least 3, NOSPECS of at least 4, and duration under 3 months. CDR3 size: 15 residues. Trimming removed 7 bases from V and 2 bases from J; junction bases left unmatched: 7. Germline V gives CDR1 MNHEY, CDR2 SMNVEV (reference sequence). Study-wide findings and caveats: Separation of ophthalmopathy from stable hyperthyroidism was achieved by a 13-signature model, at 85% to 90% sensitivity and 70% to 82% specificity. Blood also harbored most expanded thyroid clonotypes above 0.001 frequency.

The source is a woman between 40 and 50 years old with Graves' ophthalmopathy. The chain is built from TRBV27 and TRBJ2-2; TRBD1 matches 7 bases. Sequencing was done on a sample of peripheral blood. The CDR3 protein is CASTTGQSNTGELFF. CDR3 sequence (DNA): TGTGCCAGCACCACGGGACAGTCCAACACCGGGGAGCTGTTTTTT.